The 5 T cell receptor beta chains below all came from one sample that was sequenced in a study of T cells in Graves' hyperthyroidism and ophthalmopathy. Amplified TCR beta CDR3 regions came from RNA transcripts. HTBI primers were used for first-round RT-PCR of the TCR CDR3. In TCRdb, the multiplex PCR reads were re-called with MiXCR into one record per CDR3 protein. Of around 450,000 distinct CDR3 sequences in the sample, 15% to 17% were seen once. What was sequenced was blood. Every receptor here comes from a woman between 18 and 29 years old with Graves' hyperthyroidism.

This clonotype occurred many times. V is TRBV6-1 and J is TRBJ2-2, with D unresolved. V dropped 2 bases and J dropped 6 bases, with 16 bases sitting between them. The CDR3 runs 16 residues. The germline V gene has CDR1 MNHNS and CDR2 SASEGT. This chain's CDR3 is CASSELAILEAGELFF. The CDR3 nucleotides are TGTGCCAGCAGTGAACTGGCCATCCTTGAGGCCGGGGAGCTGTTTTTT.

This clonotype was observed a handful of times. The genes are TRBV28 and TRBJ1-6; TRBD1 might be the D (6 bases). V lost 8 bases to trimming and J lost 7 bases, with 9 bases between them. CDR3 length: 12 amino acids. Germline CDR1 MDHEN, CDR2 SYDVKM. The CDR3: CASFTGNSPLHF. The CDR3 DNA reads as TGTGCCAGCTTCACAGGGAATTCACCCCTCCACTTT.

This clonotype was observed at least ten times. This sequence joins TRBV27 and TRBJ1-5; D is unclear. The CDR3 spans 17 residues. Germline V gene lookup returns CDR1 MNHEY and CDR2 SMNVEV (reference sequence). The ends were cut back, 1 base at V and 2 bases at J, with 15 bases in the middle. This CDR3 reads CASSLLSDWLGNQPQHF. Written as DNA, the CDR3 is TGTGCCAGCAGTTTATTGTCAGACTGGCTGGGCAATCAGCCCCAGCATTTT.

This clonotype was seen ten or more times. V gene TRBV12-3 or TRBV12-4 combines with J gene TRBJ1-5, with 8 bases that match TRBD1. This CDR3 comprises 14 residues. V was pared by 6 bases and J by 4 bases, with 5 bases of the junction left unmatched. The chain's CDR3 is CASSPRTGNQPQHF. In DNA, the CDR3 is TGTGCCAGCAGCCCCAGGACAGGGAATCAGCCCCAGCATTTT.

This clonotype was found many times. This chain joins TRBV20-1 and TRBJ2-1, with TRBD2 as a possible D gene (6 bases). Trimming cost V 6 bases and J 5 bases, with 20 bases left between them. The CDR3 loop spans 15 amino acids. From germline, CDR1 is DFQATT and CDR2 SNEGSKA (reference sequence). The CDR3 region is CSARLTGLPDNEQFF. Written as DNA, the CDR3 is TGCAGTGCGCGACTAACGGGACTCCCTGACAATGAGCAGTTCTTC.